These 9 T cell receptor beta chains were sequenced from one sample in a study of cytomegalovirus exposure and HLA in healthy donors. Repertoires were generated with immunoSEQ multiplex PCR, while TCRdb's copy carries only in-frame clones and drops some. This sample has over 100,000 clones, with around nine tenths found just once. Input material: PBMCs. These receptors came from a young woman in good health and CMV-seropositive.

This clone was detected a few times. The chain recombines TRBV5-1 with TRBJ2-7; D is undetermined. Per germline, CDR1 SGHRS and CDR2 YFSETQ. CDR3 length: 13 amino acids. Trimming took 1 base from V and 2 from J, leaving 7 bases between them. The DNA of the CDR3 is TGCGCCAGCAGCTTGTCAGGTACCTACGAGCAGTACTTC. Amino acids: CASSLSGTYEQYF.

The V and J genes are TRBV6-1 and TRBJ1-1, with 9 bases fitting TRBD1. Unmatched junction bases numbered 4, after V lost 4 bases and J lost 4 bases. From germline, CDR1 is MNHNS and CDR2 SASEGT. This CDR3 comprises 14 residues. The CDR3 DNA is TGTGCCAGCAGTGCTGACAGGGGGGGCACTGAAGCTTTCTTT. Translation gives CASSADRGGTEAFF.

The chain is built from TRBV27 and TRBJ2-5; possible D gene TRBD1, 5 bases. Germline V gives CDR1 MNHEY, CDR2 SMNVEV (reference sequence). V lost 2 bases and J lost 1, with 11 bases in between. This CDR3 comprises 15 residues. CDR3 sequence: CASSLVTDPQETQYF. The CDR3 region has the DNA TGTGCCAGCAGTTTAGTGACAGACCCCCAAGAGACCCAGTACTTC.

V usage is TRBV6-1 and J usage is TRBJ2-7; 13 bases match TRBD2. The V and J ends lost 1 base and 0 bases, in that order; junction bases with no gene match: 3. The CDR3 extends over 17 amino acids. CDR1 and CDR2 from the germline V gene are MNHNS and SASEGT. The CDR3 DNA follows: TGTGCCAGCAGTGAAGGGACTAGCGGGGGCCGCTCCTACGAGCAGTACTTC. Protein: CASSEGTSGGRSYEQYF.

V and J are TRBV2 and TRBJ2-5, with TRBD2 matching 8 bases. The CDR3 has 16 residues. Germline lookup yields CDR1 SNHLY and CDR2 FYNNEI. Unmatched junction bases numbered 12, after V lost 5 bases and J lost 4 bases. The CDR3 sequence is CASSKDRGGALETQYF. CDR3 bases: TGTGCCAGCAGTAAAGATCGGGGGGGCGCACTAGAGACCCAGTACTTC.

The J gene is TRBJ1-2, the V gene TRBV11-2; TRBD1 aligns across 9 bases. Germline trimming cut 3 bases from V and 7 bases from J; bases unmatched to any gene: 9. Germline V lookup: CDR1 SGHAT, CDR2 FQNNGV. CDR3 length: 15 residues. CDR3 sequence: CASSFGGTGWRGYTF. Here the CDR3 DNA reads TGTGCCAGCAGCTTCGGGGGGACAGGGTGGCGTGGCTACACCTTC.

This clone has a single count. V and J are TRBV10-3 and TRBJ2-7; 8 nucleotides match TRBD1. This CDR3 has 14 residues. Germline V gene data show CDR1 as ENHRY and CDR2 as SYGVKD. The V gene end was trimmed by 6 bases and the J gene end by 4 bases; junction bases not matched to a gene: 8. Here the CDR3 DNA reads TGTGCCATCAGGGACAGGGCACCGTCTTACGAGCAGTACTTC. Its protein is CAIRDRAPSYEQYF.

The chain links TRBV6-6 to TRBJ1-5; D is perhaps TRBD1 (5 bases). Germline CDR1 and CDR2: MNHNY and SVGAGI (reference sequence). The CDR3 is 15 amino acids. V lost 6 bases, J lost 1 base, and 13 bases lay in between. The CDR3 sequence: CASRPIRGSNQPQHF. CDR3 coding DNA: TGTGCCAGCAGGCCCATAAGGGGCAGCAATCAGCCCCAGCATTTT.

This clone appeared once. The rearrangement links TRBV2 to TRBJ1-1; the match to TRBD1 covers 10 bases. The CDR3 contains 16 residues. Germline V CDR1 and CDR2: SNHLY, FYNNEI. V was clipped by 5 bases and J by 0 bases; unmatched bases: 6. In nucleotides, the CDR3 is TGTGCCAGCAGTAACCGGGACAGGGGTATGAACACTGAAGCTTTCTTT. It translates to CASSNRDRGMNTEAFF. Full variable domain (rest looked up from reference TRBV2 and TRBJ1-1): EPEVTQTPSHQVTQMGQEVILRCVPISNHLYFYWYRQILGQKVEFLVSFYNNEISEKSEIFDDQFSVERPDGSNFTLKIRSTKLEDSAMYFCASSNRDRGMNTEAFFGQGTRLTVV.